A selection of T cell receptor beta chains follows, all from one sample in a study of T cell responses to AZD1222 COVID-19 vaccine. Profiling relied on immunoSEQ multiplex PCR, and the TCRdb table lists in-frame clones only, not all of them. Of 150,000 to 200,000 clones in the sample, roughly 92% were seen once. The material was peripheral blood, obtained 28 days after the second dose of the MenACWY control vaccine. The receptors come from an adult who received the MenACWY meningococcal vaccine as a control. The CDR3 runs from the conserved cysteine through the conserved F or W. D genes are given only for firm matches. Clone size is not always given. Where it is, it says once, few, many or a class for expanded clones.

j_call | d_call | v_call | clone_size | cdr3_aa | cdr3_nt
TRBJ1-2 | . | TRBV6-4 | . | CASSDSAEGLGYTF | TGTGCCAGCAGTGACTCGGCAGAAGGGTTGGGCTACACCTTC
TRBJ2-1 | . | TRBV4-3 | . | CASSHRAGSSYNEQFF | TGCGCCAGCAGCCATCGAGCGGGTAGCTCCTACAATGAGCAGTTCTTC
TRBJ2-7 | TRBD2 | TRBV27 | . | CASRDLAGGSYEQYF | TGTGCCAGCAGGGATCTAGCGGGAGGCTCCTACGAGCAGTACTTC
TRBJ2-7 | . | TRBV11-2 | . | CASSFYSTSVEQYF | TGTGCCAGCAGCTTCTACTCCACTTCAGTCGAGCAGTACTTC
TRBJ2-2 | . | TRBV6-4 | once | CASRKGGDNTGELFF | TGTGCCAGCAGAAAGGGGGGAGACAACACCGGGGAGCTGTTTTTT
TRBJ2-2 | . | TRBV27 | . | CATGGGLWSEELFF | TGTGCCACGGGTGGGGGACTTTGGTCAGAGGAGCTGTTTTTT
TRBJ2-1 | . | TRBV18 | . | CASSPRGIDEQFF | TGTGCCAGCTCACCACGAGGTATTGATGAGCAGTTCTTC
TRBJ2-1 | . | TRBV19 | . | CASSLSGTKVYNEQFF | TGTGCCAGTAGTTTAAGCGGGACAAAGGTCTACAATGAGCAGTTCTTC
TRBJ2-7 | . | TRBV5-6 | . | CASSLVSGEQYF | TGTGCCAGCAGCTTGGTTTCGGGCGAGCAGTACTTC
TRBJ1-1 | . | TRBV6-5 | . | CASTGHRSEAFF | TGTGCCAGCACGGGACATAGGAGTGAAGCTTTCTTT
TRBJ1-6 | TRBD1 | TRBV20-1 | . | CSASRTGEPNSPLHF | TGCAGTGCTAGTAGAACAGGGGAACCAAATTCACCCCTCCACTTT
TRBJ2-7 | TRBD2 | TRBV19 | few | CASSIGLAGVEQYF | TGTGCCAGTAGTATTGGACTAGCGGGAGTCGAGCAGTACTTC
TRBJ1-5 | . | TRBV19 | . | CASREQGGGNQPQHF | TGTGCCAGTAGGGAACAGGGTGGTGGCAATCAGCCCCAGCATTTT
TRBJ2-5 | TRBD2 | TRBV5-4 | . | CASSPGGGDFETQYF | TGTGCCAGCAGCCCGGGAGGTGGAGACTTCGAGACCCAGTACTTC
TRBJ2-7 | TRBD1 | TRBV5-6 | . | CASRSRDRVTFEQYF | TGTGCCAGCAGATCCCGGGACAGGGTGACGTTCGAGCAGTACTTC
TRBJ1-2 | . | TRBV19 | . | CASSIVASGSGGYTF | TGTGCCAGTAGTATAGTTGCGTCTGGGTCCGGCGGCTACACCTTC
TRBJ1-1 | . | TRBV5-5 | . | CASSRRRGEDRIEAFF | TGTGCCAGCAGCCGGAGAAGGGGTGAGGATAGAATTGAAGCTTTCTTT
TRBJ1-1 | . | TRBV7-2 | . | CASSLQVGSVGAFF | TGTGCCAGCAGCTTACAGGTGGGTTCTGTCGGAGCTTTCTTT
TRBJ1-1 | . | TRBV25-1 | . | CASSGRQGTEAFF | TGTGCCAGCAGTGGACGGCAAGGGACTGAAGCTTTCTTT
TRBJ1-2 | . | TRBV5-4 | . | CASSLKNGQLNYGYTF | TGTGCCAGCAGCTTGAAAAATGGCCAGCTTAACTATGGCTACACCTTC
TRBJ1-5 | . | TRBV10-3 | few | CAISENGVQPQHF | TGTGCCATCAGTGAGAATGGGGTTCAGCCCCAGCATTTT
TRBJ2-2 | TRBD2 | TRBV25-1 | . | CASSVSGTSGTGELFF | TGTGCCAGCAGTGTATCCGGGACTAGCGGCACCGGGGAGCTGTTTTTT
TRBJ1-1 | . | TRBV12-3/TRBV12-4 | . | CASSRDSTTEAFF | TGTGCCAGCAGTAGAGACAGCACCACTGAAGCTTTCTTT
TRBJ1-5 | . | TRBV28 | . | CASSLGTNQPQHF | TGTGCCAGCAGTTTAGGGACAAATCAGCCCCAGCATTTT
TRBJ1-2 | . | TRBV25-1 | . | CASSERGPNYGYTF | TGTGCCAGCAGTGAACGGGGGCCTAACTATGGCTACACCTTC
TRBJ2-2 | TRBD2 | TRBV29-1 | few | CSGRTSGSNTGELFF | TGCAGCGGGAGGACTAGCGGGTCGAACACCGGGGAGCTGTTTTTT
TRBJ1-1 | . | TRBV27 | . | CASRPPGVVTEAFF | TGTGCCAGCAGACCCCCAGGGGTTGTCACTGAAGCTTTCTTT
TRBJ2-7 | . | TRBV5-4 | . | CASSLGGGGDAYEQYF | TGTGCCAGCAGCTTGGGGGGTGGTGGGGACGCCTACGAGCAGTACTTC
TRBJ2-1 | TRBD2 | TRBV30 | . | CARMGAGGPNEQFF | TGTGCCCGAATGGGAGCGGGAGGTCCCAATGAGCAGTTCTTC
TRBJ1-3 | . | TRBV28 | . | CASSPQGISSGNTIYF | TGTGCCAGCAGTCCTCAGGGCATCAGCTCTGGAAACACCATATATTTT
TRBJ2-5 | TRBD1 | TRBV7-9 | . | CASSPGQQETQYF | TGTGCCAGCAGCCCGGGACAGCAAGAGACCCAGTACTTC
TRBJ2-2 | TRBD1 | TRBV29-1 | . | CSVSWTGDTGELFF | TGCAGCGTTTCTTGGACAGGGGACACCGGGGAGCTGTTTTTT
TRBJ1-1 | TRBD1 | TRBV5-1 | . | CASSRQGSGTEAFF | TGCGCCAGCAGCCGACAGGGGAGCGGCACTGAAGCTTTCTTT
TRBJ1-2 | . | TRBV6-1 | . | CASSEVGSRYGYTF | TGTGCCAGCAGTGAAGTGGGCAGCCGCTATGGCTACACCTTC
TRBJ2-7 | . | TRBV24-1 | few | CATSDTNRAYEQYF | TGTGCCACCAGTGATACCAACAGGGCCTACGAGCAGTACTTC
TRBJ1-2 | TRBD1 | TRBV6-1 | . | CASSETSGGHYGYTF | TGTGCCAGCAGTGAGACGTCAGGGGGTCACTATGGCTACACCTTC
TRBJ1-4 | . | TRBV9 | . | CASSTTQGATNEKLFF | TGTGCCAGCAGCACCACACAGGGCGCAACTAATGAAAAACTGTTTTTT